Listed below are T cell receptor beta chains from one sample, sequenced in a study of T-cell memory formation after mild COVID-19. One entry per CDR3 protein, called by TCRdb with MiXCR from the 5' RACE reads. The table lists fewer than 700,000 distinct CDR3 sequences, 20% to 25% of them singletons, with about 8.2% in the top ten. The material sequenced was PBMCs or a T cell subset sorted from them (not recorded which). These receptors all come from an adult woman who had mild COVID-19 (a few samples of this study predate the infection). Cell type and time point are not known. Each CDR3 is given without its conserved first and last residue. Clone size is not always given. Where it is, it says once, few, many or a class for expanded clones.

>TRBV7-9|TRBJ2-2|many
ASSLALNTGELF
>TRBV24-1|TRBJ2-7|few
ATSDATGSGEQY
>TRBV29-1|TRBJ1-2|.
SVEKLLNYGYT
>TRBV20-1|TRBJ2-3|many
SAPPAGATDTQY
>TRBV20-1|TRBJ2-7|.
SARRGTAEREQY
>TRBV5-1|TRBJ1-1|many
ASSYLKGNTEAF
>TRBV5-1|TRBJ2-3|.
ASSAPLGDTQY
>TRBV28|TRBJ2-7|.
ASSLPGTGGYEQY
>TRBV29-1|TRBJ2-7|.
SVGDPGVSYEQY
>TRBV5-1|TRBJ2-2|few
ASSFKIRRDGNTGELF
>TRBV7-2|TRBJ2-3|few
ASSLVGREEGTDTQY
>TRBV7-2|TRBJ2-3|.
ASSSHGAGTTDTQY